This T cell receptor beta chain was sequenced in a study of blood T cell repertoires in COVID-19. Germline assignment: CDR1 SGDLS and CDR2 YYNGEE. Losses at the gene ends were 4 bases for V and 11 bases for J; bases not matched to a gene: 10. There are 13 residues in the CDR3. This table comes from immunoSEQ multiplex PCR, and its TCRdb copy is limited to in-frame clones, with some not included. The table has 350,000 or so clones, nearly 90% seen once. The clonotype originates from a man aged 18 to 35 with active or convalescent COVID-19. Sequencing was done on a sample of peripheral blood. The chain uses TRBV9 and TRBJ1-1; 8 bases fit TRBD1. The CDR3 region has the DNA TGTGCCAGCAGCCCCCTCGGACAGGGCCGGGCTTTCTTT. Protein: CASSPLGQGRAFF.